This TCR beta chain came from a study of blood T cell repertoires in COVID-19. This table comes from immunoSEQ multiplex PCR, and its TCRdb copy is limited to in-frame clones, with some not included. The sample lists fewer than 500,000 clones, roughly 88% occurring once. This clone was seen a single time. This TCR came from a woman aged 25 to 39 with acute COVID-19. What was sequenced was PBMCs or T cells enriched from blood (not recorded which).

CDR3 amino acids: CASSAIGEGYGYTF. The CDR3 coding sequence is TGTGCCAGCAGCGCGATCGGAGAAGGCTATGGCTACACCTTC. The chain links TRBV2 to TRBJ1-2; D gene ambiguous. The CDR3 is made up of 14 amino acids. Germline-derived CDR1 and CDR2 are SNHLY and FYNNEI. Trimming shortened V by 6 bases and J by 4 bases, and 15 bases separated the two germline ends.